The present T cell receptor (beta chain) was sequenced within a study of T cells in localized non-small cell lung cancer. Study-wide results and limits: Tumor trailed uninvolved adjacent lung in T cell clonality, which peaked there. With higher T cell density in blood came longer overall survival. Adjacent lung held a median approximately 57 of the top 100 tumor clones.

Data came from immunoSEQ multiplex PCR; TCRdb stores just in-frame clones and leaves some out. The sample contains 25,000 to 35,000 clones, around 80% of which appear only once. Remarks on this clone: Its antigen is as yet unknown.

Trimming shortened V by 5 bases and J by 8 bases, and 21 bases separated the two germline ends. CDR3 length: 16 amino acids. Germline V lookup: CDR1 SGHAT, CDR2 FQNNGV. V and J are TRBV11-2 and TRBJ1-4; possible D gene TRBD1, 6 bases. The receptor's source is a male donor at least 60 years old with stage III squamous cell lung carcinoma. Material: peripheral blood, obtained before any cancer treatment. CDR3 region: CASSPSLQGIGEKLFF. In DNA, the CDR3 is TGTGCCAGCAGCCCCTCCCTACAGGGAATAGGGGAAAAACTGTTTTTT.